Listed below are T cell receptor beta chains from one sample, sequenced in a study of tumor-infiltrating lymphocytes in primary liver carcinoma. TCRdb re-called the multiplex PCR reads through MiXCR, storing one row per CDR3 protein. In the table there are over 250,000 distinct CDR3 sequences, about 50% of which are singletons. The specimen sequenced was peripheral blood. Source of these receptors: a woman in her 30s with primary liver carcinoma and hepatitis B virus infection. The CDR3 runs from the conserved cysteine through the conserved F or W. Each record gives: clone size, D gene, V gene, J gene, CDR3 protein, CDR3 DNA. D genes are given only for firm matches. Size values are once, few and many counts, or a class for expanded clones, and some rows have none.

few	-	TRBV10-3	TRBJ2-5	CAISDPRGQETQYF	TGTGCCATCAGTGATCCGAGGGGACAAGAGACCCAGTACTTC
-	-	TRBV24-1	TRBJ2-2	CATGDFDYTGELFF	TGTGCCACCGGCGATTTTGATTACACCGGGGAGCTGTTTTTT
-	-	TRBV11-2	TRBJ2-3	CVSSSSYTLYF	TGTGTCAGCAGCTCCTCTTATACGCTGTATTTT
-	TRBD1	TRBV28	TRBJ1-5	CASSSNRGLPDTQHF	TGTGCCAGCAGTTCCAACAGGGGGTTGCCAGATACGCAGCATTTT
-	-	TRBV7-9	TRBJ2-7	CASSLQGDLGYEQYF	TGTGCCAGCAGCTTACAAGGGGATCTCGGCTACGAGCAGTACTTC
-	-	TRBV7-8	TRBJ1-5	CASSLRGYSNQPQHF	TGTGCCAGCAGCTTAAGGGGTTATAGCAATCAGCCCCAGCATTTT
once	TRBD1	TRBV5-4	TRBJ2-7	CASSPAGQGAWEQYF	TGTGCCAGCAGCCCCGCGGGACAGGGGGCTTGGGAGCAGTACTTC
-	-	TRBV6-6	TRBJ1-6	CASSVGRDGAPFHF	TGTGCCAGCAGTGTGGGACGAGATGGAGCACCCTTCCACTTT
-	-	TRBV7-9	TRBJ2-2	CARGQARELFF	TGTGCCAGGGGACAAGCCCGGGAGCTGTTTTTT
-	-	TRBV6-5	TRBJ2-3	CVSSRNRNRVADTQYF	TGTGTCAGCAGTAGAAACAGGAACAGGGTGGCAGATACGCAGTATTTT
-	-	TRBV13	TRBJ2-5	CASSSTGLRGETQYF	TGTGCCAGCAGCTCAACCGGGCTGAGGGGGGAGACCCAGTACTTC
-	-	TRBV4-2	TRBJ2-7	CASSPVGRQIYEQYF	TGTGCCAGCAGCCCAGTGGGCAGGCAAATCTACGAGCAGTACTTC
once	-	TRBV4-1	TRBJ2-3	CASSQGVPGISFATDMQYF	TGCGCCAGCAGCCAAGGGGTGCCAGGGATATCCTTCGCCACAGATATGCAGTATTTT
many	TRBD2	TRBV29-1	TRBJ2-5	CSVQAGAGETQYF	TGCAGCGTCCAGGCGGGAGCGGGAGAGACCCAGTACTTC
-	-	TRBV4-1	TRBJ1-5	CASSRGTGGVGQPQHF	TGCGCCAGCAGCCGAGGGACTGGGGGCGTGGGTCAGCCCCAGCATTTT
-	TRBD2	TRBV11-2	TRBJ2-3	CACSHWTSGTSYPLQYF	TGTGCCTGCAGCCATTGGACTAGCGGGACCTCCTACCCCCTGCAATATTTT
-	TRBD1	TRBV6-1	TRBJ1-6	CAGNEGQGSMYNSPLHF	TGTGCCGGCAATGAAGGACAGGGGTCGATGTATAACTCACCCCTCCACTTT
-	TRBD1	TRBV13	TRBJ2-1	CASSPQGQGRNEQFF	TGTGCCAGCAGCCCCCAGGGACAGGGAAGAAATGAGCAGTTCTTC
few	-	TRBV5-6	TRBJ2-5	CASSFWEETQYF	TGTGCCAGCAGCTTCTGGGAAGAGACCCAGTACTTC
-	-	TRBV7-9	TRBJ1-2	CASSLKWAGGASYGYTF	TGTGCCAGCAGCTTGAAGTGGGCCGGAGGGGCCTCTTATGGCTACACCTTC
-	-	TRBV11-2	TRBJ2-7	CASSLNPGAYEQYF	TGTGCCAGCAGCTTAAATCCAGGGGCGTATGAGCAGTACTTC
many	-	TRBV12-2	TRBJ2-7	CASRLVKPKRAYEQYF	TGTGCAAGTCGCTTAGTAAAACCAAAGCGGGCCTACGAGCAGTACTTC